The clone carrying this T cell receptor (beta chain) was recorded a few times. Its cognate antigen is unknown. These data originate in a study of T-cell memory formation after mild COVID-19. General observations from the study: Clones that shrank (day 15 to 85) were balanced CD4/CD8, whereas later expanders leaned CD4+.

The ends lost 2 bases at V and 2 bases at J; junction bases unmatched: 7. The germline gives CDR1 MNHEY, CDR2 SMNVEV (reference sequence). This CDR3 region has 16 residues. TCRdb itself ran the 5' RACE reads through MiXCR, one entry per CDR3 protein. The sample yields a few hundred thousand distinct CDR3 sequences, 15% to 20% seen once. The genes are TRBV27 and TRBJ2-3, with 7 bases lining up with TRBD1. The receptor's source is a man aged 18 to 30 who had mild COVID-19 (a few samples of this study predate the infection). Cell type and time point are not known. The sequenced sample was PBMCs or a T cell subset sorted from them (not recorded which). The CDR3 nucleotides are TGTGCCAGCAGTTTAACGGACAGGCCATACACAGATACGCAGTATTTT. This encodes CASSLTDRPYTDTQYF.